This T cell receptor beta chain was identified in a study of human thymus T cells. Assay used: immunoSEQ multiplex PCR; TCRdb lists only in-frame clones, some missing. The data hold some 130,000 clones, with about 95% observed a single time. The germline V gene encodes CDR1 KGHSH and CDR2 LQKENI. CDR3 size: 18 residues. V lost 3 bases and J 4 bases, leaving 21 bases between the germline ends. Study outcomes and limitations: Overlap was high between thymic repertoires from unrelated individuals, as reported in related research. Usage of V and J genes appeared biased in thymic and blood repertoires.

In the case of this clone: Its specificity is not known.

Thymic resections from corrective heart surgery supplied the tissue. Corrective surgery for congenital heart defects was being performed on the healthy Finnish infants who were the donors. V usage is TRBV18 and J usage is TRBJ2-2; TRBD1 is a possible D gene (6 bases). The sequence derives from a boy in the first two years of life with a congenital heart defect but otherwise immunologically healthy. The specimen was thymus tissue. This CDR3 is CASSPGDAGEIITGELFF. CDR3 in DNA: TGTGCCAGCTCACCGGGCGACGCAGGGGAAATTATCACCGGGGAGCTGTTTTTT. The complete variable domain, with remaining parts taken from reference TRBV18 and TRBJ2-2, reads NAGVMQNPRHLVRRRGQEARLRCSPMKGHSHVYWYRQLPEEGLKFMVYLQKENIIDESGMPKERFSAEFPKEGPSILRIQQVVRGDSAAYFCASSPGDAGEIITGELFFGEGSRLTVL.